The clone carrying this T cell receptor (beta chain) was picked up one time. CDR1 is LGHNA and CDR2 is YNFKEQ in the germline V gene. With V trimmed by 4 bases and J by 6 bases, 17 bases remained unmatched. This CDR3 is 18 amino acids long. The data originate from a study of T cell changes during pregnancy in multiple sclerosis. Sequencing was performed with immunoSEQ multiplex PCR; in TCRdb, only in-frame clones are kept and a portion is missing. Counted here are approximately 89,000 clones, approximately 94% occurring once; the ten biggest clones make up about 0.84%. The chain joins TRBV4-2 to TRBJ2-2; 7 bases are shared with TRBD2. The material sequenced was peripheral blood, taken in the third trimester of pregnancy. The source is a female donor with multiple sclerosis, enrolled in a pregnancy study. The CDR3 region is CASSPRSLVGGVPGELFF. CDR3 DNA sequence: TGTGCCAGCAGCCCCCGATCTCTCGTTGGGGGGGTTCCCGGGGAGCTGTTTTTT.